The clone carrying this T cell receptor beta chain has just one count. In the study's own analysis: Nucleated cell counts were estimated from reference gene primer amplification. TCRdb's copy holds only in-frame clones and misses some; the assay was immunoSEQ multiplex PCR. V and J calls and clone size follow that table, whereas D and trimming were derived from the DNA. The sample lists about 150,000 clones; around 87% were seen once. The source of the sample is a study of blood T cell repertoires in COVID-19. Looking at the study overall: COVID-19 samples, acute and convalescent, were from the United States, Italy and Spain. From T cells, B-cell-depleted T cells, or PBMCs came the material, which was cDNA or gDNA.

This sequence originates from an elderly man with acute or convalescent COVID-19. Sequenced: peripheral blood.

The CDR3 is CASSLNARSSGNTIYF. Here the CDR3 DNA reads TGCGCCAGCAGCTTGAACGCCAGATCCTCTGGAAACACCATATATTTT. The chain combines TRBV5-1 with TRBJ1-3; no definite D call. Germline values: CDR1 SGHRS, CDR2 YFSETQ. V lost 1 base to trimming and J lost 0 bases, with 11 bases between them. The CDR3 covers 16 residues.